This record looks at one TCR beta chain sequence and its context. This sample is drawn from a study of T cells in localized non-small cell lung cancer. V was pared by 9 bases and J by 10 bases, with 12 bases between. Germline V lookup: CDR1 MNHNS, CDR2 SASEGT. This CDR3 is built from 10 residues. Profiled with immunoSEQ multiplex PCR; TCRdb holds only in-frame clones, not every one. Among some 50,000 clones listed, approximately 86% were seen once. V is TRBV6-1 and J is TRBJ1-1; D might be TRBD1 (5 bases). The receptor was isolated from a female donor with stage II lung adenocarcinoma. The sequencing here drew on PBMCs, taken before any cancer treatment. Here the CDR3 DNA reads TGTGCCAGTCTTGGGGGGGGAGCTTTCTTT. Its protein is CASLGGGAFF.